This TCR beta chain was sequenced during a study of regulatory T cells in long-lasting Graves disease. Whole-study findings and limits: Examination was confined to peripheral blood, excluding thyroid tissue. Gene preferences differed: TRBV28, TRBJ1-2, TRBJ2-5 in persistent cases.

Sample time point: persistent/refractory GD, antithyroid drugs over 5 years with positive TRAb. With RNA extracted from PBMCs as input, the TCR library was made. Construction of the TCR beta libraries employed iRepertoire HTBI primers in conjunction with Arm-PCR of CDR3 regions. Per the authors' pipeline: The identification of 55 to 70 TRBV and approximately 15 TRBJ segments was made across samples. TCRdb processed the multiplex PCR reads anew with MiXCR; each CDR3 protein has one entry. The V and J calls and clone size are TCRdb's, not the authors'. The sample has fewer than 450,000 distinct CDR3 sequences, about 20% seen once. The CDR3 is 15 amino acids. The ends lost 6 bases at V and 2 bases at J; junction bases unmatched: 5. Looked up from germline, CDR1 is SNHLY and CDR2 is FYNNEI. This clonotype was observed many times. Antigen specificity is unknown.

The source was peripheral blood mononuclear cells (PBMCs), collected when the disease was refractory, from a patient treated with antithyroid drugs. This sequence was found in a female donor with Graves disease. The rearrangement uses TRBV2 and TRBJ2-7; 12 bases match TRBD1. Written as DNA, the CDR3 is TGTGCCAGCAGGGGACAGGGGGCGAAGCCCTACGAGCAGTACTTC. Protein sequence: CASRGQGAKPYEQYF.